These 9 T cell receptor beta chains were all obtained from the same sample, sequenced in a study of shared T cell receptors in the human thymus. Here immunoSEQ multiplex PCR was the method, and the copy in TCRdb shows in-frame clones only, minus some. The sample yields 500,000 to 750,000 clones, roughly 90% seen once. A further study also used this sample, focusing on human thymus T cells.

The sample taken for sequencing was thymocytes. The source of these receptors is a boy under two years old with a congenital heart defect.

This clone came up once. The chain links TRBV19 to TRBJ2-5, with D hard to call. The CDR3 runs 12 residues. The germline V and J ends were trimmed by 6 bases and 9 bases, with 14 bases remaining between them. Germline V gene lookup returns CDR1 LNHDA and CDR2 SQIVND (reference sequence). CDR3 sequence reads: CASSGSHHAQYF. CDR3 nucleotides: TGTGCCAGTAGCGGGTCCCATCACGCCCAGTACTTC.

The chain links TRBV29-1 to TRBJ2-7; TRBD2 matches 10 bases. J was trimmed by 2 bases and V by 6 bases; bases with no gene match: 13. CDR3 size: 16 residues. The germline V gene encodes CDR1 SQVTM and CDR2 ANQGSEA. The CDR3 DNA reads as TGCAGCGTCCGCCCTAGCGGGAGAGCCCTAACCTACGAGCAGTACTTC. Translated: CSVRPSGRALTYEQYF.

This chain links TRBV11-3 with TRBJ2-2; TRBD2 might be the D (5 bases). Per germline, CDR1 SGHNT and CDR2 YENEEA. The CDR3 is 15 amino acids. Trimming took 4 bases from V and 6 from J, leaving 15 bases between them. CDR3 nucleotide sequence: TGTGCCAGCAGCTCCGGACGGGAAAGGGCCGGGGAGCTGTTTTTT. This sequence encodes CASSSGRERAGELFF. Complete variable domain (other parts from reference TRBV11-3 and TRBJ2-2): EAGVVQSPRYKIIEKKQPVAFWCNPISGHNTLYWYLQNLGQGPELLIRYENEEAVDDSQLPKDRFSAERLKGVDSTLKIQPAELGDSAVYLCASSSGRERAGELFFGEGSRLTVL.

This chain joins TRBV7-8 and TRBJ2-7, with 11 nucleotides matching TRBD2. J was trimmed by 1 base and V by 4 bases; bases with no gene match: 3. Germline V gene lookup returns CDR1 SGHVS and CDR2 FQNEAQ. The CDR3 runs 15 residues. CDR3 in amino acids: CASSSLAGGSYEQYF. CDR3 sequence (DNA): TGTGCCAGCAGCTCGCTAGCGGGAGGTTCCTACGAGCAGTACTTC.

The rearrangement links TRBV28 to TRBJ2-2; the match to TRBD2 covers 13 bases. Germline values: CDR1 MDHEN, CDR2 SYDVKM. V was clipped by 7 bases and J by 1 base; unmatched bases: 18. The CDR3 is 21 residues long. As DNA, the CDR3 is TGTGCCAGCAATACCGGACAGGACGGACTAGCGGGAGTCGAGAACACCGGGGAGCTGTTTTTT. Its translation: CASNTGQDGLAGVENTGELFF.

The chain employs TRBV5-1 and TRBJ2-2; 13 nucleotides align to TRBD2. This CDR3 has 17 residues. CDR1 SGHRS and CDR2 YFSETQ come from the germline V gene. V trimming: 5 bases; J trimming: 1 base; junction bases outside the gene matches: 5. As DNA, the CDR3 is TGCGCCAGCAGGCCCGGGACTAGCGGGAAGAACACCGGGGAGCTGTTTTTT. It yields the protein CASRPGTSGKNTGELFF.

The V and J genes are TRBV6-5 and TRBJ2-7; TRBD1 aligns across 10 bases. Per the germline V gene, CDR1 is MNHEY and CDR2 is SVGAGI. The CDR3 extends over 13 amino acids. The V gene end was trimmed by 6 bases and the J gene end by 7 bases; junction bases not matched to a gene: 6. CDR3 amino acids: CASSRTGGDEQYF. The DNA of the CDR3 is TGTGCCAGCAGCCGGACAGGGGGAGATGAGCAGTACTTC.

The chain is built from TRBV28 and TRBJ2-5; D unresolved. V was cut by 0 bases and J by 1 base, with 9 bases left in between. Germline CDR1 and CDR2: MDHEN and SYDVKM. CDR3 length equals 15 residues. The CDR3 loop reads CASSLCPRSQETQYF. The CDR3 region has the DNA TGTGCCAGCAGTTTATGCCCCAGGTCCCAAGAGACCCAGTACTTC.

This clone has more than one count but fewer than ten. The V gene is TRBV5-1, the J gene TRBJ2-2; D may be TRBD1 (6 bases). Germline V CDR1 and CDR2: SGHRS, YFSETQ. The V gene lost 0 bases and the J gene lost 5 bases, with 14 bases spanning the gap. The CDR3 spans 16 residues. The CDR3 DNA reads TGCGCCAGCAGCTTGGCAGTAGGGGACAAAACCGGGGAGCTGTTTTTT. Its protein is CASSLAVGDKTGELFF.